This T cell receptor beta chain was retrieved from a study of blood T cell repertoires in COVID-19. Here immunoSEQ multiplex PCR was the method, and the copy in TCRdb shows in-frame clones only, minus some. The sample yields around 160,000 clones, 81% seen once. The CDR3 consists of 16 residues. V was cut by 2 bases and J by 4 bases, with 16 bases left in between. Per the germline V gene, CDR1 is MGHRA and CDR2 is YSYEKL. This receptor was taken from a human donor with acute or convalescent COVID-19. The donor label of this sample is uncertain. The chain joins TRBV4-1 to TRBJ2-3, with D perhaps matching TRBD1 (5 bases). The sample was peripheral blood. Written as DNA, the CDR3 is TGCGCCAGCAGCCAACCACCAGTAGGGGCCGCAGATACGCAGTATTTT. This translates into CASSQPPVGAADTQYF.